This passage covers 29 T cell receptor beta chains from one sample sequenced in a study of blood T cell repertoires in COVID-19. Sequencing used immunoSEQ multiplex PCR; TCRdb keeps in-frame clones, though not all of them. The data hold under 250,000 clones, with 88% observed a single time. Source material: peripheral blood. The receptors were sampled from an older woman with acute or convalescent COVID-19.

DNA of the CDR3: TGTGCCAGCAGCTTAATAGGCGGGGGAGAGCAGTTCTTC. Its translation: CASSLIGGGEQFF. V and J are TRBV7-2 and TRBJ2-1, with 7 bases lining up with TRBD2. CDR1 is SGHTA, CDR2 FQGNSA, per germline. This CDR3 has 13 residues. V lost 2 bases to trimming and J lost 10 bases; unmatched junction nucleotides: 5.

The rearrangement uses TRBV3-1 (or the pseudogene TRBV3-2) and TRBJ1-4; 11 nucleotides agree with TRBD1. This CDR3 spans 17 amino acids. Germline loops: CDR1 LGHDT, CDR2 YNNKEL (reference sequence). V was pared by 5 bases and J by 3 bases, with 8 bases of the junction left unmatched. CDR3 sequence: CASSTRTGGSSNEKLFF. For the CDR3, the DNA is TGTGCCAGCAGCACACGGACAGGGGGCTCATCTAATGAAAAACTGTTTTTT.

This rearrangement joins TRBV7-2 to TRBJ2-1; TRBD2 agrees at 9 bases. The CDR3 covers 15 residues. CDR1 is SGHTA, CDR2 FQGNSA, per germline. V lost 1 base to trimming and J lost 8 bases; unmatched junction nucleotides: 6. CDR3 region: CASSLGASGNYEQFF. CDR3 bases: TGTGCCAGCAGCTTAGGGGCTAGCGGGAACTATGAGCAGTTCTTC.

The V and J genes are TRBV27 and TRBJ2-2, with D hard to call. CDR3 length: 15 amino acids. CDR1 MNHEY and CDR2 SMNVEV come from the germline V gene (reference sequence). Trimming pared 8 bases from V and 7 bases from J, leaving 20 bases between. The CDR3 nucleotides read TGTGCCAGCGCAGACAAGGCGTTTCTCCTCGGGGAGCTGTTTTTT. Amino acid sequence: CASADKAFLLGELFF.

The chain couples TRBV3-1 (or the pseudogene TRBV3-2) to TRBJ2-7; 13 bases are a match to TRBD2. CDR3 size: 16 residues. V trimming: 2 bases; J trimming: 5 bases; junction bases outside the gene matches: 6. Germline V lookup: CDR1 LGHDT, CDR2 YNNKEL (reference sequence). Here the CDR3 reads CASSQRTSGSPHEQYF. The CDR3 coding sequence is TGTGCCAGCAGCCAACGGACTAGCGGGAGTCCCCACGAGCAGTACTTC.

DNA of the CDR3: TGTGCCATCAGTGATCGGGTCTACGAGCAGTACTTC. Translation: CAISDRVYEQYF. V is TRBV10-3 and J is TRBJ2-7; unclear D gene. V was pared by 3 bases and J by 3 bases, with 6 bases between. Germline loops: CDR1 ENHRY, CDR2 SYGVKD. This CDR3 has 12 residues.

The V call is TRBV6-6, the J call TRBJ2-5; 8 nucleotides align to TRBD1. The CDR3 length is 13 residues. Germline assignment: CDR1 MNHNY and CDR2 SVGAGI (reference sequence). The V segment lost 6 bases and the J segment 6 bases; nucleotides outside the gene matches: 6. Here the CDR3 reads CASSSQGAQTQYF. CDR3 DNA sequence: TGTGCCAGCAGCTCTCAGGGGGCACAGACCCAGTACTTC.

The rearrangement links TRBV30 to TRBJ1-5; D unclear. CDR3 length: 15 residues. V lost 4 bases and J lost 0, with 13 bases in between. The germline V gene has CDR1 GTSNPN and CDR2 SVGIG (reference sequence). The CDR3 region is CAWTPGDYSNQPQHF. The CDR3 DNA follows: TGTGCCTGGACCCCCGGGGATTATAGCAATCAGCCCCAGCATTTT.

The chain couples TRBV2 to TRBJ2-7; 10 nucleotides align to TRBD2. This CDR3 has 16 residues. V lost 5 bases, J lost 2 bases, and 9 bases stayed unmatched. The germline V gene has CDR1 SNHLY and CDR2 FYNNEI. CDR3 DNA sequence: TGTGCCAGCAGTAAAGGTGGACTAGCGGAAACCTACGAGCAGTACTTC. Its protein product is CASSKGGLAETYEQYF.

The chain combines TRBV7-8 with TRBJ2-7; the match to TRBD1 covers 10 bases. Germline V gene data show CDR1 as SGHVS and CDR2 as FQNEAQ. The CDR3 is 13 amino acids. V gave up 3 bases and J gave up 6 bases; unmatched junction bases: 2. The CDR3 is CASSLDRGGEQYF. DNA of the CDR3: TGTGCCAGCAGCTTGGACAGGGGGGGCGAGCAGTACTTC. The full variable domain, completed using reference TRBV7-8 and TRBJ2-7, is GAGVSQSPRYKVAKRGQDVALRCDPISGHVSLFWYQQALGQGPEFLTYFQNEAQLDKSGLPSDRFFAERPEGSVSTLKIQRTQQEDSAVYLCASSLDRGGEQYFGPGTRLTVT.

The rearrangement links TRBV5-4 to TRBJ2-2; 10 positions agree with TRBD1. Germline V CDR1 and CDR2: SGHNT, YYREEE (reference sequence). The CDR3 extends over 15 amino acids. Unmatched junction bases numbered 11, after V lost 6 bases and J lost 9 bases. The CDR3 bases are TGTGCCAGCACGTCCGGGACAGGGGTCGTTCGGGAGCTGTTTTTT. Protein product: CASTSGTGVVRELFF. Variable domain in full (rest from reference TRBV5-4 and TRBJ2-2): ETGVTQSPTHLIKTRGQQVTLRCSSQSGHNTVSWYQQALGQGPQFIFQYYREEENGRGNFPPRFSGLQFPNYSSELNVNALELDDSALYLCASTSGTGVVRELFFGEGSRLTVL.

V is TRBV7-2 and J is TRBJ1-2; D might be TRBD1 (6 bases). This CDR3 contains 15 residues. Germline values: CDR1 SGHTA, CDR2 FQGNSA. V lost 5 bases, J lost 8 bases, and 21 bases lay in between. CDR3 amino acids: CASSTKAGAPRGYTF. The CDR3 coding sequence is TGTGCCAGCAGCACGAAGGCGGGGGCTCCGAGGGGCTACACCTTC.

The chain links TRBV11-2 to TRBJ2-3, with 12 positions matching TRBD2. The V gene's germline CDR1 is SGHAT and CDR2 FQNNGV. Germline trimming cut 5 bases from V and 5 bases from J; bases unmatched to any gene: 5. The CDR3 has 15 residues. The CDR3 DNA reads as TGTGCCAGCAGCCTATGGACTAGCGGGGTAGATACGCAGTATTTT. Translation: CASSLWTSGVDTQYF.

V and J are TRBV12-3 or TRBV12-4 and TRBJ1-2, with 7 bases aligning to TRBD1. Trimming took 9 bases from V and 0 from J; bases not matched to a gene: 4. This CDR3 is built from 13 residues. Written as DNA, the CDR3 is TGTGCCAGTTCGGGACAGTCTAACTATGGCTACACCTTC. Its translation is CASSGQSNYGYTF.

This chain links TRBV5-6 with TRBJ2-1; 9 nucleotides match TRBD2. The CDR3 contains 14 residues. The germline gives CDR1 SGHDT, CDR2 YYEEEE. V gave up 4 bases and J gave up 5 bases; unmatched junction bases: 4. The CDR3 reads CASSPSGVNNEQFF. DNA for the CDR3: TGTGCCAGCAGCCCTAGCGGGGTTAACAATGAGCAGTTCTTC.

A note on this clone: Other DNA sequences in the sample encode the same CDR3. The chain has TRBV5-4 and TRBJ1-2, with 7 positions matching TRBD1. V was clipped by 3 bases and J by 5 bases; unmatched bases: 4. Germline CDR1 SGHNT, CDR2 YYREEE (reference sequence). The CDR3 is 13 residues long. CDR3 coding DNA: TGTGCCAGCAGCTGGGACAGCTTTTATGGCTACACCTTC. It translates to CASSWDSFYGYTF.

V gene TRBV2 combines with J gene TRBJ2-7; TRBD2 matches at 7 bases. V was clipped by 8 bases and J by 0 bases; unmatched bases: 7. This CDR3 contains 14 residues. Germline V gene sequence: CDR1 SNHLY, CDR2 FYNNEI. The CDR3 region has the DNA TGTGCCAGCGGGAGGGAACGGAGCTCCTACGAGCAGTACTTC. This encodes CASGRERSSYEQYF.

The V call is TRBV6-6, the J call TRBJ2-4; 7 bases align to TRBD1. J was trimmed by 9 bases and V by 5 bases; bases with no gene match: 13. The CDR3 has 15 amino acids. Germline CDR1 reads MNHNY; CDR2 reads SVGAGI (reference sequence). For the CDR3, the DNA is TGTGCCAGCAGTGCCCCGCGACAGGGCCAGGGCATTCAGTACTTC. This encodes CASSAPRQGQGIQYF.

This clone was counted only a few times. The chain joins TRBV5-1 to TRBJ1-1, with D perhaps TRBD1 (5 bases). Looked up from germline, CDR1 is SGHRS and CDR2 is YFSETQ. Trimming left V 1 base short and J 3 bases short, with 22 bases between. The CDR3 loop spans 18 amino acids. The CDR3 DNA is TGCGCCAGCAGCTTGTATGCAGGGTGGTCCTCTATTTACACTGAAGCTTTCTTT. This encodes CASSLYAGWSSIYTEAFF.

The J gene is TRBJ2-3, the V gene TRBV9, with 12 bases that match TRBD2. Germline V gene lookup returns CDR1 SGDLS and CDR2 YYNGEE. V gave up 3 bases and J gave up 0 bases; unmatched junction bases: 8. The CDR3 contains 18 residues. Here the CDR3 reads CASSGTSGGIRSTDTQYF. The CDR3, as DNA: TGTGCCAGCAGCGGTACTAGCGGGGGGATCCGTAGCACAGATACGCAGTATTTT.

J is TRBJ2-3 and V is TRBV5-1; TRBD2 is a possible D gene (6 bases). The CDR3 totals 16 residues. The germline V and J ends were trimmed by 6 bases and 5 bases, with 22 bases remaining between them. Looked up from germline, CDR1 is SGHRS and CDR2 is YFSETQ. The CDR3 DNA reads TGCGCCAGCACCCCTGGAGGGGCCGGCGGGATAGATACGCAGTATTTT. This codes for CASTPGGAGGIDTQYF.

The chain has TRBV6-5 and TRBJ1-5; tentatively, D is TRBD1 (5 bases). V was cut by 6 bases and J by 0 bases, with 12 bases left in between. Germline V lookup: CDR1 MNHEY, CDR2 SVGAGI. The CDR3 covers 15 residues. Here the CDR3 reads CASSPGGHSNQPQHF. For the CDR3, the DNA is TGTGCCAGCAGCCCCGGGGGTCATAGCAATCAGCCCCAGCATTTT.

This rearrangement joins TRBV18 to TRBJ1-4, with 7 bases lining up with TRBD1. The CDR3 runs to 16 residues. V shed 3 bases, J shed 3 bases, and the junction held 7 bases outside the gene matches. Germline assignment: CDR1 KGHSH and CDR2 LQKENI. The CDR3 DNA follows: TGTGCCAGCTCACCTTTCTCCGGACAGGCTAATGAAAAACTGTTTTTT. This encodes CASSPFSGQANEKLFF.

The rearrangement joins TRBV6-6 to TRBJ1-4; D is uncertain. CDR3 length: 14 residues. Germline CDR1 and CDR2: MNHNY and SVGAGI (reference sequence). Deletions cut 2 bases from V and 8 bases from J, with 12 bases between. CDR3 in DNA: TGTGCCAGCAGTTACCCGGGGAGGGAAGAAAAACTGTTTTTT. This codes for CASSYPGREEKLFF.

The chain carries TRBV27 and TRBJ1-2; D is unresolved. Germline V gene data show CDR1 as MNHEY and CDR2 as SMNVEV (reference sequence). Trimming cost V 5 bases and J 4 bases, with 11 bases left between them. The CDR3 is 13 amino acids. CDR3 sequence (DNA): TGTGCCAGCAGTCTAGACGGAAGCTATGGCTACACCTTC. Protein: CASSLDGSYGYTF.

The V call is TRBV11-3, the J call TRBJ2-7, with 11 positions matching TRBD2. The CDR3 totals 15 residues. The junction had 5 bases not matched to a gene; V was cut back by 5 bases and J by 2 bases. In germline, CDR1 is SGHNT, CDR2 YENEEA. CDR3 sequence reads: CASSPTSGAPYEQYF. The DNA of the CDR3 is TGTGCCAGCAGCCCGACTAGCGGGGCCCCCTACGAGCAGTACTTC.

This clone has only one observation. This chain links TRBV15 with TRBJ2-3, with 8 bases identical to TRBD2. This CDR3 region has 15 residues. V lost 5 bases, J lost 4 bases, and 8 bases stayed unmatched. Germline lookup yields CDR1 LNHNV and CDR2 YYDKDF (reference sequence). The CDR3 loop reads CATSQVREVADTQYF. CDR3 in DNA: TGTGCCACCAGCCAGGTGCGGGAGGTGGCAGATACGCAGTATTTT.

The table lists this clone with a few counts. The CDR3 loop reads CASSQDRGSGQPQHF. CDR3 nucleotides: TGTGCCAGCAGCCAAGATCGGGGATCAGGTCAGCCCCAGCATTTT. V and J are TRBV3-1 (or the pseudogene TRBV3-2) and TRBJ1-5, with unresolved D. Trimming removed 0 bases from V and 6 bases from J, with 12 bases in between. Per germline, CDR1 LGHDT and CDR2 YNNKEL (reference sequence). The CDR3 runs 15 residues.

The chain employs TRBV29-1 and TRBJ1-1, with 10 bases lining up with TRBD1. Germline loops: CDR1 SQVTM, CDR2 ANQGSEA. The CDR3 spans 14 residues. Trimming removed 4 bases from V and 5 bases from J; junction bases left unmatched: 7. CDR3 protein: CSVGADRGITEAFF. The CDR3 nucleotides are TGCAGCGTTGGGGCGGACAGGGGGATTACTGAAGCTTTCTTT.